What follows is one T cell receptor (beta chain) and its context. The data originate from a study of cytomegalovirus exposure and HLA in healthy donors. Turning to the study itself: An analysis done earlier identified more than 90 million unique TCR beta sequences from roughly 190 million T cells. For the roughly 400 genotyped donors, 81% fell within the Caucasian-associated ancestry cluster.

CDR1 and CDR2 from the germline V gene are MNHEY and SMNVEV (reference sequence). The V and J ends lost 4 bases and 7 bases respectively, with 13 bases between them. This CDR3 has 13 amino acids. The study ran its PCR with 60 Vbeta and 13 Jbeta primers. This table comes from immunoSEQ multiplex PCR, and its TCRdb copy is limited to in-frame clones, with some not included. The sample carries about 210,000 clones, around 79% recorded once. This TCR was recovered from a male donor in good health and CMV-seropositive. The J gene is TRBJ2-5, the V gene TRBV27, with a weak D call TRBD1 (7 bases). Sequencing was done on a sample of PBMCs. The chain's CDR3 is CASSYTRGVTQYF. CDR3 DNA: TGTGCCAGCAGTTACACCAGGGGGGTGACCCAGTACTTC.